Following are 7 T cell receptor beta chains from one sample sequenced in a study of shared clonotypes between healthy human individuals. Here immunoSEQ multiplex PCR was the method, and the copy in TCRdb shows in-frame clones only, minus some. Of fewer than 650,000 clones in the sample, 76% were seen once. Sequenced sample: PBMCs. Receptors originate from a woman in her 40s in good health. Some clones in this sample may be carry-over from other donors' samples.

This chain's CDR3 is CASSLVSLRGRETQYF. CDR3 nucleotides: TGCGCCAGCAGCTTGGTGTCCCTTAGGGGGCGGGAGACCCAGTACTTC. This chain connects TRBV5-1 to TRBJ2-5; 7 bases map to TRBD1. Germline V gives CDR1 SGHRS, CDR2 YFSETQ. The V segment lost 0 bases and the J segment 5 bases; nucleotides outside the gene matches: 10. This CDR3 is 16 amino acids long.

The chain uses TRBV7-3 and TRBJ2-2; the D gene is possibly TRBD1 (6 bases). V lost 2 bases and J lost 7, with 11 bases in between. The length of the CDR3 is 14 residues. Germline values: CDR1 SGHTA, CDR2 FQGTGA. The CDR3 bases are TGTGCCAGCAGCTTATCTACAGGGCACGGGGAGCTGTTTTTT. Translating gives CASSLSTGHGELFF.

This sequence joins TRBV19 and TRBJ2-2; TRBD1 agrees at 7 bases. The CDR3 has 15 amino acids. The J segment lost 1 base and the V segment lost 5 bases, leaving 4 bases of the junction unmatched. Germline V gene sequence: CDR1 LNHDA, CDR2 SQIVND (reference sequence). CDR3 residues: CASSWDSLNTGELFF. The CDR3 DNA is TGTGCCAGTAGTTGGGACAGCCTGAACACCGGGGAGCTGTTTTTT.

The chain has TRBV9 and TRBJ2-3, with D perhaps TRBD2 (5 bases). The length of the CDR3 is 16 residues. V gave up 0 bases and J gave up 4 bases, with 15 bases separating them. Germline values: CDR1 SGDLS, CDR2 YYNGEE. The CDR3, as DNA: TGTGCCAGCAGCGTAGGGGTAGTCCGAGGGCCAGATACGCAGTATTTT. Translated: CASSVGVVRGPDTQYF.

The rearrangement links TRBV29-1 to TRBJ2-5, with 11 nucleotides matching TRBD2. Germline CDR1 SQVTM, CDR2 ANQGSEA. V was pared by 7 bases and J by 2 bases, with 9 bases of the junction left unmatched. This CDR3 region has 15 residues. For the CDR3, the DNA is TGCAGCGCTGGAGGGGGACTAGCGGAACAAGAGACCCAGTACTTC. Amino acid sequence: CSAGGGLAEQETQYF.

In nucleotides, the CDR3 is TGTGCCAGCAGCCGTTACGGGGCCTCTGGAAACACCATATATTTT. This encodes CASSRYGASGNTIYF. The chain carries TRBV2 and TRBJ1-3, with D perhaps matching TRBD1 (5 bases). Germline CDR1 reads SNHLY; CDR2 reads FYNNEI. The germline V and J ends were trimmed by 6 bases and 0 bases, with 12 bases remaining between them. CDR3 length equals 15 residues.

The rearrangement links TRBV23-1 to TRBJ2-5, with D possibly being TRBD2 (6 bases). TRBV23-1 belongs to the ORF category, with a function that is uncertain. The CDR3 is 16 amino acids. The V gene lost 0 bases and the J gene lost 11 bases, with 22 bases spanning the gap. This CDR3 is CASSQSRRLVSREQYF. CDR3 sequence (DNA): TGCGCCAGCAGTCAATCAAGGAGACTAGTGTCGAGGGAGCAGTACTTC.